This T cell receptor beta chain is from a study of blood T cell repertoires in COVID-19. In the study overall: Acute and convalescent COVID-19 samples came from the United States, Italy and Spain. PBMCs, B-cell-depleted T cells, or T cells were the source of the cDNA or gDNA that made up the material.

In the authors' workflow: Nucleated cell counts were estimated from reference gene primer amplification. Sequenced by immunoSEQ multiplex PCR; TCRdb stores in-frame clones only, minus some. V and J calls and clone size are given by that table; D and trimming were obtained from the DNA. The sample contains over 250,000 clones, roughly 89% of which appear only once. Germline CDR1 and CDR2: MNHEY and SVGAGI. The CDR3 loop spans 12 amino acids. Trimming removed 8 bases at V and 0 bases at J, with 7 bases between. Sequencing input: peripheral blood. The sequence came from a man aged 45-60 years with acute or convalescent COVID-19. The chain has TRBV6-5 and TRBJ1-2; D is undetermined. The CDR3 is CASVDTNYGYTF. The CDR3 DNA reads TGTGCCAGCGTAGATACTAACTATGGCTACACCTTC.